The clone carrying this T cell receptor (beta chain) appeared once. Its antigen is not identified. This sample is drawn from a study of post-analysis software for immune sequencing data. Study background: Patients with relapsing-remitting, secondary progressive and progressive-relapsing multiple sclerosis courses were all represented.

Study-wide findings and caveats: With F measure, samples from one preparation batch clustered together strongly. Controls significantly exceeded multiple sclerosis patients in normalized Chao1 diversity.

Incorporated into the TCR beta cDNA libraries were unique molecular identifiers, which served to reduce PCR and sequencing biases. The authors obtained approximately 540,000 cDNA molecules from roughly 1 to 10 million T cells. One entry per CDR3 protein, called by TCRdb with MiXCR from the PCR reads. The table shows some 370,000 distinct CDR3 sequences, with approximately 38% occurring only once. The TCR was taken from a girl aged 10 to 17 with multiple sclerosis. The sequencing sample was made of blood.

The CDR3 DNA reads TGTGCCAGCAGTTTAGCAGGGGTTCGGGGCGAGCAGTACTTC. It specifies CASSLAGVRGEQYF. V gene TRBV12-3 or TRBV12-4 combines with J gene TRBJ2-7; D tentatively fits TRBD1 or TRBD2 (5 bases each). The CDR3 contains 14 residues. Trimming left V 0 bases short and J 6 bases short, with 12 bases between.